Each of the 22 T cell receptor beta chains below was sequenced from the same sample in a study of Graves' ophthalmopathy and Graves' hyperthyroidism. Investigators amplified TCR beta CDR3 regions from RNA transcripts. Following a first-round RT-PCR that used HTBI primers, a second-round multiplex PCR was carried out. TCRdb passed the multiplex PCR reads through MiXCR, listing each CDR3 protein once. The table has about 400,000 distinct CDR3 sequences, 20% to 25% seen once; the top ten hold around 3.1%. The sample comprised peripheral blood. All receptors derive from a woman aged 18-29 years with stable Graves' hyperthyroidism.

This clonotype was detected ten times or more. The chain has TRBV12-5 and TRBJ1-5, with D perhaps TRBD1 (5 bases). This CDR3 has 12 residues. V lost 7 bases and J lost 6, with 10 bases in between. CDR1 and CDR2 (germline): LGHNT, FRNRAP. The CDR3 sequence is CASAPDSQPQHF. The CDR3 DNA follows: TGTGCTAGTGCCCCCGACAGTCAGCCCCAGCATTTT. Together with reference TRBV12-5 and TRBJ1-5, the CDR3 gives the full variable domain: DARVTQTPRHKVTEMGQEVTMRCQPILGHNTVFWYRQTMMQGLELLAYFRNRAPLDDSGMPKDRFSAEMPDATLATLKIQPSEPRDSAVYFCASAPDSQPQHFGDGTRLSIL.

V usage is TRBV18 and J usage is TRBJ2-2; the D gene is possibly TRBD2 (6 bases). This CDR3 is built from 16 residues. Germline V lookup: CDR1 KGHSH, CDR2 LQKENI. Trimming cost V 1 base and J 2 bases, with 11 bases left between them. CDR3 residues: CASSPQPSDNTGELFF. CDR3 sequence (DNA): TGTGCCAGCTCACCACAACCTAGCGATAACACCGGGGAGCTGTTTTTT.

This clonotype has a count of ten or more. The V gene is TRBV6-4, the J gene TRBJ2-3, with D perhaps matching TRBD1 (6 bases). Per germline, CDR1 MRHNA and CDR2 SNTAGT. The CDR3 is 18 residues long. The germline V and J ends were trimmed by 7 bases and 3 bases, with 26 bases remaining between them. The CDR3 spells CASKPPGVGAHITDTQYF. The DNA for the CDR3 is TGTGCCAGCAAACCCCCAGGAGTGGGGGCCCACATAACAGATACGCAGTATTTT.

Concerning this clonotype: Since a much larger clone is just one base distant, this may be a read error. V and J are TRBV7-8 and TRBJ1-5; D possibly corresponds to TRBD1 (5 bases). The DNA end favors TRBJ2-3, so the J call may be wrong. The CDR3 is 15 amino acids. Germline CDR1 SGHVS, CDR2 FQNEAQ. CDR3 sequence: CASSIGAGQNQPQYF. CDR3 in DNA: TGTGCCAGCAGCATAGGGGCAGGGCAAAATCAGCCCCAGTATTTT.

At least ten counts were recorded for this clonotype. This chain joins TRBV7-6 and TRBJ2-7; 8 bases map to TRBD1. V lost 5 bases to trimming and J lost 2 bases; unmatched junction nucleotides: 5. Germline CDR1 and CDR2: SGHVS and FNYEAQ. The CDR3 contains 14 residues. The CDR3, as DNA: TGTGCCAGCAGCGCCGGGACAGGTCCCTACGAGCAGTACTTC. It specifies CASSAGTGPYEQYF.

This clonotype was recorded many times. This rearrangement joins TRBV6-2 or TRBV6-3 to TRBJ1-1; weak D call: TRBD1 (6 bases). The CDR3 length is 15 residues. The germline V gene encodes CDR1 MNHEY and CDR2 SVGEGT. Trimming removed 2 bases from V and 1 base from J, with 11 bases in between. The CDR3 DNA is TGTGCCAGCAGTTACCCCGGACAGAGGAACACTGAAGCTTTCTTT. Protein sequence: CASSYPGQRNTEAFF.

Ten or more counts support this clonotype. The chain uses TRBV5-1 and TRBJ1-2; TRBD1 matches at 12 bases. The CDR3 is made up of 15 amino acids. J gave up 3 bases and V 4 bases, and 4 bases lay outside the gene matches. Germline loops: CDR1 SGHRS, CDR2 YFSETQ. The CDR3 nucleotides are TGCGCCAGCAGCCCCGGGACAGGGGGCGACTATGGCTACACCTTC. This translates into CASSPGTGGDYGYTF.

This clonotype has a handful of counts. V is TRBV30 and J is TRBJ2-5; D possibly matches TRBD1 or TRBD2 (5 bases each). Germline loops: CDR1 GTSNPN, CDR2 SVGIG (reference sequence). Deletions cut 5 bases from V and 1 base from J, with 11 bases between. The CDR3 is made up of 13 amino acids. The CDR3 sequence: CAWVEGSQETQYF. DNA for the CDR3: TGTGCCTGGGTAGAGGGGAGCCAAGAGACCCAGTACTTC. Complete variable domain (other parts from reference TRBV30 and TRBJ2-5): SQTIHQWPATLVQPVGSPLSLECTVEGTSNPNLYWYRQAAGRGLQLLFYSVGIGQISSEVPQNLSASRPQDRQFILSSKKLLLSDSGFYLCAWVEGSQETQYFGPGTRLLVL.

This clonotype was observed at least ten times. The CDR3 nucleotides read TGTGCCACCGAACAGGGGTCCCAAGGCAATCAGCCCCAGCATTTT. The encoded protein is CATEQGSQGNQPQHF. V usage is TRBV6-1 and J usage is TRBJ1-5; TRBD1 agrees at 7 bases. Germline CDR1 is MNHNS and CDR2 is SASEGT. V shed 10 bases and J 2 bases; nucleotides not matched to a gene: 11. The CDR3 runs 15 residues.

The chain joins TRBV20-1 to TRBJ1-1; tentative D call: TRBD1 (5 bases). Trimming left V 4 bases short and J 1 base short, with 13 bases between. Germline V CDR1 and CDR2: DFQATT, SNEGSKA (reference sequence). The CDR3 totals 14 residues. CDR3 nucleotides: TGCAGTGCTAAAGGGGATTTCGAGAACACTGAAGCTTTCTTT. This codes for CSAKGDFENTEAFF.

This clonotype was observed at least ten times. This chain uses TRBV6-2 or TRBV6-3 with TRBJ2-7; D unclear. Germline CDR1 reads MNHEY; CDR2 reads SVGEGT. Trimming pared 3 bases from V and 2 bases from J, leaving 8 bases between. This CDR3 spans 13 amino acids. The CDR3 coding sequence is TGTGCCAGCAGTTATGCCGAGACCTACGAGCAGTACTTC. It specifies CASSYAETYEQYF.

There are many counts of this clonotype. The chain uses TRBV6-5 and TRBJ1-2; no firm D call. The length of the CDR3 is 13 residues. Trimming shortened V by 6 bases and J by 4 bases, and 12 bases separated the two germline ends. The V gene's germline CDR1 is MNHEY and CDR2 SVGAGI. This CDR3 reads CASSPTRSYGYTF. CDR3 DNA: TGTGCCAGCAGCCCTACAAGAAGCTATGGCTACACCTTC.

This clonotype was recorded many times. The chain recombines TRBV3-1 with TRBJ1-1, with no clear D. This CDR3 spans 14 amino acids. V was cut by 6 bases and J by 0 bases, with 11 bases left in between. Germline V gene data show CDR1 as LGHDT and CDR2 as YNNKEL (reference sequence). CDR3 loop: CASRARIMNTEAFF. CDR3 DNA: TGTGCCAGCAGAGCACGGATTATGAACACTGAAGCTTTCTTT.

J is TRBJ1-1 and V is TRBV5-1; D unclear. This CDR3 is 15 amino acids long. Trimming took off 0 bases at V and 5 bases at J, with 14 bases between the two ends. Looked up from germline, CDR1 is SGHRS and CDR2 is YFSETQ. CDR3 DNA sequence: TGCGCCAGCAGCTTGGCCGTGGGAGAATGGACTGAAGCTTTCTTT. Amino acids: CASSLAVGEWTEAFF. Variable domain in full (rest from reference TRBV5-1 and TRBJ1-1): KAGVTQTPRYLIKTRGQQVTLSCSPISGHRSVSWYQQTPGQGLQFLFEYFSETQRNKGNFPGRFSGRQFSNSRSEMNVSTLELGDSALYLCASSLAVGEWTEAFFGQGTRLTVV.

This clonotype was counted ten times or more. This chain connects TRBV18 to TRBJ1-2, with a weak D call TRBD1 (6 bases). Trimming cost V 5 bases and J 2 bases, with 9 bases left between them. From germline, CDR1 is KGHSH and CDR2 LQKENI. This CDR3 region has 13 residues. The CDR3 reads CASSTDSNYGYTF. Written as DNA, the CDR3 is TGTGCCAGCTCAACGGACAGCAACTATGGCTACACCTTC.

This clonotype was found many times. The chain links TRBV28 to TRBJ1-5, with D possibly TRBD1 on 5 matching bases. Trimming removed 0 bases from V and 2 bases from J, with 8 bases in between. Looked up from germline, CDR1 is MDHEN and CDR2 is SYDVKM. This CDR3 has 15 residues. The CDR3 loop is CASSLWQGGNQPQHF. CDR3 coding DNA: TGTGCCAGCAGTTTATGGCAGGGTGGCAATCAGCCCCAGCATTTT. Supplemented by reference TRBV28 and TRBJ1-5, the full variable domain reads DVKVTQSSRYLVKRTGEKVFLECVQDMDHENMFWYRQDPGLGLRLIYFSYDVKMKEKGDIPEGYSVSREKKERFSLILESASTNQTSMYLCASSLWQGGNQPQHFGDGTRLSIL.

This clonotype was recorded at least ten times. In DNA form, the CDR3 reads TGCAGCGTTGACGGGTTCGGCACTGAAGCTTTCTTT. As protein: CSVDGFGTEAFF. The V gene is TRBV29-1, the J gene TRBJ1-1; D is uncertain. In germline, CDR1 is SQVTM, CDR2 ANQGSEA. This CDR3 contains 12 residues. The ends were cut back, 3 bases at V and 4 bases at J, with 9 bases in the middle.

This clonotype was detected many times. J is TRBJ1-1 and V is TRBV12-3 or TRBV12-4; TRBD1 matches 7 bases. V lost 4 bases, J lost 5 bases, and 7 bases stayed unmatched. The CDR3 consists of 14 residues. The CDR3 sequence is CASSSNRGRTEAFF. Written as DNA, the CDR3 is TGTGCCAGCAGTTCCAACAGGGGACGAACTGAAGCTTTCTTT.

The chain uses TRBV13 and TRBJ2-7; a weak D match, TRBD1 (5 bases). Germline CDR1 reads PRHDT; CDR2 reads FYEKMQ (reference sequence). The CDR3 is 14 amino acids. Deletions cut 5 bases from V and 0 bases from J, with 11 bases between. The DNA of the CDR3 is TGTGCCAGCAGCATTGACAGATTCTCCTACGAGCAGTACTTC. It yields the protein CASSIDRFSYEQYF.

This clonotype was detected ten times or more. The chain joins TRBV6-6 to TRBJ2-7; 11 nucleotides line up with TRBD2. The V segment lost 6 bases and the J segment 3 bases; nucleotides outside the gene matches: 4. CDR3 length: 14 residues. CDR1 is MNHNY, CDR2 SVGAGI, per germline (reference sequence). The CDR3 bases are TGTGCCAGCAGGTCTAGCGGGAGGTTCTACGAGCAGTACTTC. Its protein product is CASRSSGRFYEQYF.

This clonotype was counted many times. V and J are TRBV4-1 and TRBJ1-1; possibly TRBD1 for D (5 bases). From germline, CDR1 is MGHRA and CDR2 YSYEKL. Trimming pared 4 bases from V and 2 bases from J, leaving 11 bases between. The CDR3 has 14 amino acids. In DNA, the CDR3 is TGCGCCAGCAGCCGCTTGACAGTCAACACTGAAGCTTTCTTT. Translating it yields CASSRLTVNTEAFF.

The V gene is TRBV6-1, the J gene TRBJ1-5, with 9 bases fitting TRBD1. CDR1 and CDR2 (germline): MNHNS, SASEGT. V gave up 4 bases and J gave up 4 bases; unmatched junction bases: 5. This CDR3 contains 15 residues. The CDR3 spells CASSGRDRENQPQHF. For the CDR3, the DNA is TGTGCCAGCAGTGGCCGGGACAGGGAAAATCAGCCCCAGCATTTT.